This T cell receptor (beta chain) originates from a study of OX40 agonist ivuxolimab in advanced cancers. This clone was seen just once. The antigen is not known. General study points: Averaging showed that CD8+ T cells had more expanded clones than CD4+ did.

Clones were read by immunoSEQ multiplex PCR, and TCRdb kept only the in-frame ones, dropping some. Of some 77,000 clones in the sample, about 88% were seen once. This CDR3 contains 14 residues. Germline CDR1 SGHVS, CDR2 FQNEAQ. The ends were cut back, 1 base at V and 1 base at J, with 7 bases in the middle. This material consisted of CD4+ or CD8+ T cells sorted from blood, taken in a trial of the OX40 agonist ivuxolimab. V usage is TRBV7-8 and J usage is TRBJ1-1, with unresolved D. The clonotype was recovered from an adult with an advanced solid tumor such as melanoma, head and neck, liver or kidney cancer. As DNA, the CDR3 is TGTGCCAGCAGCTTAGTGGGTGCGAACACTGAAGCTTTCTTT. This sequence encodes CASSLVGANTEAFF.